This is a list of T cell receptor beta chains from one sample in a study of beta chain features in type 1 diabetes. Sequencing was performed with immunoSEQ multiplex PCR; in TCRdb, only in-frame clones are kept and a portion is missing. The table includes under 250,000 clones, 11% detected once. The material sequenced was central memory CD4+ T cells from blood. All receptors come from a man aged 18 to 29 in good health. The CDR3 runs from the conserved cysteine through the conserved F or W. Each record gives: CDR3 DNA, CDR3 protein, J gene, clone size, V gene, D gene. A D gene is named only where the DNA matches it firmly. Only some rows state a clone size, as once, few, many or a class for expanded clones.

TGTGCCAGCAGCCCGGATTCTGGCTCCTACAATGAGCAGTTCTTC	CASSPDSGSYNEQFF	TRBJ2-1	few	TRBV7-8	NA
TGTGCCAGCAGCTTCCGGGACAGCTACAATGAGCAGTTCTTC	CASSFRDSYNEQFF	TRBJ2-1	medium-sized	TRBV5-4	TRBD1
TGCGCCAGCAGCTTGGGTGTCGGTAACTATGGCTACACCTTC	CASSLGVGNYGYTF	TRBJ1-2	NA	TRBV5-1	NA
TGTGCCAGCAGCTCCCGGTTAGACCACGAGCAGTACTTC	CASSSRLDHEQYF	TRBJ2-7	NA	TRBV5-4	NA
TGTGCCAGCAGTGACCTTGTGGGTTTCAGTCAGCCCCAGCATTTT	CASSDLVGFSQPQHF	TRBJ1-5	NA	TRBV6-6	NA
TGTGCCAGCAGTCTCGCGGGGGACCTAGACAATGAGCAGTTCTTC	CASSLAGDLDNEQFF	TRBJ2-1	few	TRBV25-1	TRBD2
TGTGCCAGCAGCGAAGCGACCTCTTCCTACAATGAGCAGTTCTTC	CASSEATSSYNEQFF	TRBJ2-1	NA	TRBV7-9	NA
TGCGCCAGCAGCCAACAGGAGACCCAGTACTTC	CASSQQETQYF	TRBJ2-5	many	TRBV4-1	NA
TGTGCCTGGAGCGACCTGACAGGGAGCTATGGCTACACCTTC	CAWSDLTGSYGYTF	TRBJ1-2	NA	TRBV30	TRBD1
TGTGCCAGCAGCTTAACTACCGACAATGAGCAGTTCTTC	CASSLTTDNEQFF	TRBJ2-1	few	TRBV7-2	NA
TGTGCCACCAGCAGAGATGGGGAGGACGAGCAGTACTTC	CATSRDGEDEQYF	TRBJ2-7	NA	TRBV15	NA
TGCGCCAGCAGGAGCAAACAGGGCTCCTACGAGCAGTACTTC	CASRSKQGSYEQYF	TRBJ2-7	many	TRBV5-1	NA
TGCGCCAGCAGCCAACTCCGTGGATCTAATGAAAAACTGTTTTTT	CASSQLRGSNEKLFF	TRBJ1-4	few	TRBV4-1	NA
TGCGCCAGCAGCGGACACCTCTACGAGCAGTACTTC	CASSGHLYEQYF	TRBJ2-7	many	TRBV23-1	NA
TGTGCCAGCAGCGGGACTAGCGGGAAGTACGAGCAGTACTTC	CASSGTSGKYEQYF	TRBJ2-7	NA	TRBV6-1	TRBD2
TGTGCCAGCAGTGAACAAGGTGGCAGCCTGAGGGAAAAACTGTTTTTT	CASSEQGGSLREKLFF	TRBJ1-4	NA	TRBV6-1	NA
TGTGCCTGGACGGACAGGGCGGCCTACGAGCAGTACTTC	CAWTDRAAYEQYF	TRBJ2-7	NA	TRBV30	TRBD1
TGTGCCAGCAGCCCCATTAGCGGGAGAAAAGAGACCCAGTACTTC	CASSPISGRKETQYF	TRBJ2-5	many	TRBV14	TRBD2
TGTGCCTGGAATCAAGGTAATGAGCAGTTCTTC	CAWNQGNEQFF	TRBJ2-1	few	TRBV30	NA
TGTGCCAGCTCACCACCCACGCGGCCCCAGGACGAGCAGTACTTC	CASSPPTRPQDEQYF	TRBJ2-7	NA	TRBV18	NA
TGTGCCAGCAGCGCTAGCGGGAGTGGGGCAGATACGCAGTATTTT	CASSASGSGADTQYF	TRBJ2-3	few	TRBV5-5	TRBD2
TGTGCCAGCAGTGTAAGTCCGACCCCTAGCAATGAGCAGTTCTTC	CASSVSPTPSNEQFF	TRBJ2-1	few	TRBV6-5	NA
TGTGCCAGCAGTGAATATGGGACAGGGCGCTACGAGCAGTACTTC	CASSEYGTGRYEQYF	TRBJ2-7	NA	TRBV25-1	TRBD1
TGTGCCACCAGCAGAGAACTCGGACTCCTCAACGAGCAGTACTTC	CATSRELGLLNEQYF	TRBJ2-7	NA	TRBV15	NA
TGTGCCAGCTCACCATTAACAGGGGCCCTACAAGAGACCCAGTACTTC	CASSPLTGALQETQYF	TRBJ2-5	NA	TRBV18	TRBD1
TGCAGCGCCGGCCGGGACACTCTGAGCTACGAGCAGTACTTC	CSAGRDTLSYEQYF	TRBJ2-7	many	TRBV29-1	NA
TGTGCCAGCAGCTTTCTCAATGAGCAGTTCTTC	CASSFLNEQFF	TRBJ2-1	many	TRBV7-9	NA
TGTGCCAGCAGTGTAAGGACAGGGATCTACGAGCAGTACTTC	CASSVRTGIYEQYF	TRBJ2-7	NA	TRBV28	TRBD1
TGTGCCAGCAGCCCCTTTGGGATAAGTTTCGAGCAGTACTTC	CASSPFGISFEQYF	TRBJ2-7	NA	TRBV7-8	NA
TGTGCCAGCAGCTTAAGGGAAGGGGTTAGTGAGCAGTTCTTC	CASSLREGVSEQFF	TRBJ2-1	few	TRBV7-3	NA
TGTGCCAGTAGTGTATCCAGGAGCGTCACTGAAGCTTTCTTT	CASSVSRSVTEAFF	TRBJ1-1	few	TRBV19	NA
TGTGCCAGCAGCTCGAGCGCCGAGCAGTACTTC	CASSSSAEQYF	TRBJ2-7	many	TRBV7-9	NA
TGTGCCAGCAGCGTAGACACGGATCAGCCCCAGCATTTT	CASSVDTDQPQHF	TRBJ1-5	NA	TRBV9	NA
TGTGCCAGCAGCGTATCAACTAGCACAGATACGCAGTATTTT	CASSVSTSTDTQYF	TRBJ2-3	few	TRBV9	NA
TGCAGCGTTGAAGCCCAAGACTATGGCTACACCTTC	CSVEAQDYGYTF	TRBJ1-2	NA	TRBV29-1	NA
TGTGCCAGCAGCTTTGGACATACCTACGAGCAGTACTTC	CASSFGHTYEQYF	TRBJ2-7	NA	TRBV7-8	NA
TGTGCCAGCAGCTCCCCGCCCCGCGAGACCCAGTACTTC	CASSSPPRETQYF	TRBJ2-5	NA	TRBV7-2	NA
TGTGCCAGCAGCTTGGATCCGGACGTCAAAAACATTCAGTACTTC	CASSLDPDVKNIQYF	TRBJ2-4	NA	TRBV5-4	NA
TGTGCCAGCAGCGTAGCTACGAGACAGGGGGCGGATACGCAGTATTTT	CASSVATRQGADTQYF	TRBJ2-3	NA	TRBV9	TRBD1
TGCGCCAGCAGCCAAGGGAGGGTTTTGAACACTGAAGCTTTCTTT	CASSQGRVLNTEAFF	TRBJ1-1	few	TRBV4-3	NA
TGCAGTGCTAGAGATCGCGAGCAGTACTTC	CSARDREQYF	TRBJ2-7	NA	TRBV20-1	NA
TGCAGTGCTCGAAGCGGGAACGAGCAGTACTTC	CSARSGNEQYF	TRBJ2-7	few	TRBV20-1	TRBD2
TGCAGCGTCGCCCCGGGACAGGCGTCCTACGAGCAGTACTTC	CSVAPGQASYEQYF	TRBJ2-7	many	TRBV29-1	TRBD1
TGTGCCACCAGCAGAGCTAGTAGCGGGAGGGCCGGTGAGCAGTTCTTC	CATSRASSGRAGEQFF	TRBJ2-1	many	TRBV15	TRBD2
TGTGCCTGGAGTGTAAAATTTCTCGGATCTCAGTACTTC	CAWSVKFLGSQYF	TRBJ2-7	few	TRBV30	NA
TGCGCCAGCAGCGGACAGGGTACTAACACTGAAGCTTTCTTT	CASSGQGTNTEAFF	TRBJ1-1	NA	TRBV5-1	TRBD1
TGTGCCTGGCCACCAAGGCACAGGGGGCCTAGTGAAAAACTGTTTTTT	CAWPPRHRGPSEKLFF	TRBJ1-4	NA	TRBV30	TRBD1
TGTGCCAGCAGTGCCCTAGCGGGAGCGTTATTAGATACGCAGTATTTT	CASSALAGALLDTQYF	TRBJ2-3	NA	TRBV2	TRBD2
TGCGCCAGCAGCCTTTGGACAGGGCCCAATGAGCAGTTCTTC	CASSLWTGPNEQFF	TRBJ2-1	NA	TRBV4-1	TRBD1
TGTGCCACCAGCAGGCAGGGGGCTGAGCAGTACTTC	CATSRQGAEQYF	TRBJ2-7	NA	TRBV15	TRBD1
TGTGCCAGCAGCCCGAACGCCGGGGGTTCCACAGATACGCAGTATTTT	CASSPNAGGSTDTQYF	TRBJ2-3	few	TRBV14	NA
TGTGCTAGTGGTTTGCTGTACCGGACTAGCTCCTACAATGAGCAGTTCTTC	CASGLLYRTSSYNEQFF	TRBJ2-1	NA	TRBV12-5	TRBD2
TGTGCCAGCAGCTTGGGCAGGGCCTACAATGAGCAGTTCTTC	CASSLGRAYNEQFF	TRBJ2-1	NA	TRBV4-2	NA
TGTGCCAGCAGCGTCACCGGGGAGCTGTTTTTT	CASSVTGELFF	TRBJ2-2	few	TRBV7-9	NA
TGTGCCAGCAGTGAGACTTGGCAGGGGGCGCCGGACACTGAAGCTTTCTTT	CASSETWQGAPDTEAFF	TRBJ1-1	NA	TRBV6-1	TRBD1